Reported below is one T cell receptor beta chain. The sample is drawn from a study of memory CD4+ T cells and cytomegalovirus serostatus. Here immunoSEQ multiplex PCR was the method, and the copy in TCRdb shows in-frame clones only, minus some. The sample has under 55,000 clones, just under 80% seen once; the top ten hold 0.65% to 0.85%. Single viable CD3+CD4+CD8-CD45RO+ cells were sorted as the memory CD4+ T cells. Serostatus was set by detecting CMV pp150, pp28, p38, p52 IgG. The clonotype was recovered from an adult in good health and CMV-seronegative. Sequenced input: memory CD4+ T cells from blood.

For the CDR3, the DNA is TGTGCCATCAGTGAGCCTATTATCGGTGACAATGAGCAGTTCTTC. Protein: CAISEPIIGDNEQFF. The rearrangement uses TRBV10-3 and TRBJ2-1, with D unresolved. This CDR3 is built from 15 residues. Trimming removed 2 bases from V and 5 bases from J, with 13 bases in between. From germline, CDR1 is ENHRY and CDR2 SYGVKD.